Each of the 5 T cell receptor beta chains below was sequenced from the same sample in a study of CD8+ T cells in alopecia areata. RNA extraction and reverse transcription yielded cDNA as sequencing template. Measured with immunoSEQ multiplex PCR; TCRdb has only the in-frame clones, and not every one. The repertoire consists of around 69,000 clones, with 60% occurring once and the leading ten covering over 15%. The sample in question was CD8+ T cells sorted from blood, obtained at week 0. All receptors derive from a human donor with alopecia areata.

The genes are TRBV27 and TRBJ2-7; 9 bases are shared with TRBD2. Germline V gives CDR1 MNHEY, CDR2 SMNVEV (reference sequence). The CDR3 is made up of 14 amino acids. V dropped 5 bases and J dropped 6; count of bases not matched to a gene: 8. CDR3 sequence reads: CASSLAGNIREQYF. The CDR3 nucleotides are TGTGCCAGCAGTCTAGCGGGAAATATCCGCGAGCAGTACTTC.

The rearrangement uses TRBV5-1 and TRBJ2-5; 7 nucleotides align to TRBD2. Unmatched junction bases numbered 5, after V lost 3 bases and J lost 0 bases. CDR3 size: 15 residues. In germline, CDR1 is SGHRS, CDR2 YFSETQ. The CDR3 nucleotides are TGCGCCAGCAGCTACCTAGCGGTCAACCAAGAGACCCAGTACTTC. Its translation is CASSYLAVNQETQYF.

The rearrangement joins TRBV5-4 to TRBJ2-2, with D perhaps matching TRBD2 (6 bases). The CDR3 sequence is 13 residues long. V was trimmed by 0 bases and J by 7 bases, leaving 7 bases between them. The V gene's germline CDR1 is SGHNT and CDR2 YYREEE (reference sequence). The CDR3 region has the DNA TGTGCCAGCAGCTTGGCGGGGGACGGGGAGCTGTTTTTT. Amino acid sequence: CASSLAGDGELFF.

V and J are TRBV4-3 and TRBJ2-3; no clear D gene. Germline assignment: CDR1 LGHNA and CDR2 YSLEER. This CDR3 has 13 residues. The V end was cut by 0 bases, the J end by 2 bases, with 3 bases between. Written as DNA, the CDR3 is TGCGCCAGCAGCCAAGAACCCACAGATACGCAGTATTTT. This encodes CASSQEPTDTQYF.

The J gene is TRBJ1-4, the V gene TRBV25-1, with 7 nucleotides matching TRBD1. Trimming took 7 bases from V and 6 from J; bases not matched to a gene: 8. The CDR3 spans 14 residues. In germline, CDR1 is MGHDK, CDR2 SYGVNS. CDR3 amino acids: CASTRTGGDEKLFF. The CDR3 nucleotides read TGTGCCAGCACTAGGACAGGCGGGGATGAAAAACTGTTTTTT.